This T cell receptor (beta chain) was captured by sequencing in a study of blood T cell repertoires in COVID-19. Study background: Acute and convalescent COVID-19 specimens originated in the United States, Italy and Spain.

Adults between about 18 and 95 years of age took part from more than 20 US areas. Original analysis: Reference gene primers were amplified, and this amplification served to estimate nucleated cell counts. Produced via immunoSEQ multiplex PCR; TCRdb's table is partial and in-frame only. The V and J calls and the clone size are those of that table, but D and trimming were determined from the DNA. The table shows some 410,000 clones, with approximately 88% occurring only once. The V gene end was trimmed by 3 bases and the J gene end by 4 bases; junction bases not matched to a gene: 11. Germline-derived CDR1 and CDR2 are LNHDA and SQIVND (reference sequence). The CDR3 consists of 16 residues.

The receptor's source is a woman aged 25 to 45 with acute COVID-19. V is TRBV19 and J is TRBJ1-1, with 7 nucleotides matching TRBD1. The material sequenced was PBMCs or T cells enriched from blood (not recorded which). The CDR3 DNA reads TGTGCCAGTAGTATTCTGAGGGGGCGCGGTAGCACTGAAGCTTTCTTT. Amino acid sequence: CASSILRGRGSTEAFF.